Included here is one T cell receptor beta chain sequence, with context. Its antigen is not identified. Both TRBC1 and TRBC2 were covered by a beta constant-region primer of two equimolar oligonucleotides. Four rounds of PCR amplified the ligated cDNA using nested alpha and beta constant-region primers plus SP2. TCRdb re-called the UMI-ligation and nested PCR reads with MiXCR, one entry per CDR3 protein. The sample contains more than 100,000 distinct CDR3 sequences, 35% to 40% of which appear only once. Cells stained for CD3, CD4, CD8, CD45RA, CD27 and viability were sorted into four CD45RA/CD27 subsets. This entry comes from a study of naive and memory T cell subsets. CDR1 is MNHEY, CDR2 SMNVEV, per germline (reference sequence). This CDR3 region has 17 residues. V lost 0 bases and J lost 0, with 12 bases in between. Study findings and constraints: A clonotype means one alpha or beta sequence, not an alpha/beta pair.

Sequenced material: central memory CD4+ T cells from blood. The chain links TRBV27 to TRBJ2-1; D gene uncertain. This receptor was identified in a human donor in good health. Here the CDR3 DNA reads TGTGCCAGCAGTTTATCCTCACTACTGAGCTCCTACAATGAGCAGTTCTTC. It specifies CASSLSSLLSSYNEQFF.